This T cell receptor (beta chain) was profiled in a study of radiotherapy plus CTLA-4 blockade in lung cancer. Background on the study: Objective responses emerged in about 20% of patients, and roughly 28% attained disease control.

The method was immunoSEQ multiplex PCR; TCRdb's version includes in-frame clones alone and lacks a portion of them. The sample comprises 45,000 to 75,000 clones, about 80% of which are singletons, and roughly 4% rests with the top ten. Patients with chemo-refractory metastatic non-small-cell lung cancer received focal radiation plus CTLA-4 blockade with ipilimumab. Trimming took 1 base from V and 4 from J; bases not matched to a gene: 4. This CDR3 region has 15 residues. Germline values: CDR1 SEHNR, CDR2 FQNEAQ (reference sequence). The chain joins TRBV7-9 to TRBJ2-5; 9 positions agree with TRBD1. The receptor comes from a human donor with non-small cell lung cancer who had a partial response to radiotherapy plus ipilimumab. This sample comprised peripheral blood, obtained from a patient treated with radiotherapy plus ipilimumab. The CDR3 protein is CASSLGGTGLETQYF. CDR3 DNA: TGTGCCAGCAGCTTAGGCGGGACAGGGTTAGAGACCCAGTACTTC.